These T cell receptor beta chains were read from a single sample in a study of T cells in narcolepsy. Only in-frame clones appear in the TCRdb table, and some are missing; sequencing was by immunoSEQ multiplex PCR. The data hold around 32,000 clones, with around 83% observed a single time. Sequenced: memory (CD45RA-) CD4+ T cells from blood. All receptors come from a human donor in good health. CDR3s include the opening cysteine and the closing phenylalanine or tryptophan. A D gene is named only where the DNA matches it firmly. Size is stated for part of the rows, as once, few or many counts, or as a class when the clone is expanded.

d_gene,abundance,j_gene,v_gene,CDR3aa,CDR3nt
-,-,TRBJ2-2,TRBV18,CASSIGGNTGELFF,TGTGCCAGCTCAATCGGGGGTAACACCGGGGAGCTGTTTTTT
-,-,TRBJ1-2,TRBV6-5,CASRWGGRGGGYTF,TGTGCCAGCCGATGGGGGGGGCGCGGAGGTGGCTACACCTTC
-,-,TRBJ2-5,TRBV5-4,CASSQGMRETQYF,TGTGCCAGCAGTCAAGGGATGCGGGAGACCCAGTACTTC
-,-,TRBJ1-2,TRBV19,CASSRTVSPTYGYTF,TGTGCCAGTAGCCGGACAGTTTCCCCCACCTATGGCTACACCTTC
TRBD1,-,TRBJ1-4,TRBV7-2,CASSLDRGNEKLFF,TGTGCCAGCAGCCTCGACAGGGGAAATGAAAAACTGTTTTTT
TRBD1,-,TRBJ2-1,TRBV6-6,CASSNDRGPYNEQFF,TGTGCCAGCAGCAACGACAGGGGGCCGTACAATGAGCAGTTCTTC
-,-,TRBJ1-5,TRBV6-6,CASSRGGWNQPQHF,TGTGCCAGCAGTAGGGGGGGGTGGAATCAGCCCCAGCATTTT
TRBD1,-,TRBJ1-1,TRBV10-3,CAISDAGQMNTEAFF,TGTGCCATCAGCGACGCGGGACAGATGAACACTGAAGCTTTCTTT
-,-,TRBJ2-5,TRBV2,CASSRRQETQYF,TGTGCCAGCAGTCGGCGCCAAGAGACCCAGTACTTC
-,-,TRBJ1-2,TRBV13,CASSLGSGIYGYTF,TGTGCCAGCAGCTTAGGCTCCGGGATCTATGGCTACACCTTC
-,-,TRBJ2-5,TRBV13,CASSLSPVQETQYF,TGTGCCAGCAGCTTGTCTCCCGTCCAAGAGACCCAGTACTTC
TRBD1,-,TRBJ2-1,TRBV6-5,CASSYSHRGHEQFF,TGTGCCAGCAGTTACTCGCACAGGGGGCATGAGCAGTTCTTC
TRBD2,few,TRBJ2-3,TRBV2,CASSTSGVTDTQYF,TGTGCCAGCAGTACTAGCGGGGTCACAGATACGCAGTATTTT
-,once,TRBJ2-5,TRBV27,CASSYLSARQETQYF,TGTGCCAGCAGTTACCTGAGCGCCCGCCAAGAGACCCAGTACTTC
TRBD1,few,TRBJ1-1,TRBV28,CASSLPGQLNTEAFF,TGTGCCAGCAGTCTCCCGGGACAGCTGAACACTGAAGCTTTCTTT
TRBD2,-,TRBJ2-7,TRBV6-1,CASSEAASGGADEQYF,TGTGCCAGCAGTGAAGCCGCTAGCGGGGGGGCGGACGAGCAGTACTTC
TRBD1,few,TRBJ1-3,TRBV6-1,CASSESNRGGNTIYF,TGTGCCAGCAGTGAATCTAACAGGGGTGGAAACACCATATATTTT
-,-,TRBJ1-6,TRBV10-2,CASSGNNSPLHF,TGCGCCAGCAGTGGTAATAATTCACCCCTCCACTTT
-,-,TRBJ1-1,TRBV4-3,CASSQDFGANTEAFF,TGCGCCAGCAGCCAAGATTTCGGCGCGAACACTGAAGCTTTCTTT
-,-,TRBJ1-3,TRBV5-8,CASSLAYEGGSSGNTIYF,TGTGCCAGCAGCTTGGCGTATGAGGGCGGGAGCTCTGGAAACACCATATATTTT
-,-,TRBJ1-5,TRBV11-2,CASSLGRNSNQPQHF,TGTGCCAGCAGCTTAGGGCGGAATAGCAATCAGCCCCAGCATTTT
-,-,TRBJ2-7,TRBV11-1,CASSLGPAEQYF,TGTGCCAGCAGCTTAGGGCCAGCCGAGCAGTACTTC
-,-,TRBJ2-3,TRBV4-1,CASSQDEAGMSTDTQYF,TGCGCCAGCAGCCAAGATGAGGCAGGGATGAGCACAGATACGCAGTATTTT
-,-,TRBJ1-3,TRBV7-6,CASSLGPISGNTIYF,TGTGCCAGCAGCCTAGGACCCATCTCTGGAAACACCATATATTTT
-,few,TRBJ1-6,TRBV5-1,CASSLGVGGSSPLHF,TGCGCCAGCAGCTTGGGCGTGGGGGGGAGTTCACCCCTCCACTTT
-,-,TRBJ2-5,TRBV7-2,CASSLDGPQETQYF,TGTGCCAGCAGCTTAGACGGGCCCCAGGAGACCCAGTACTTC
-,-,TRBJ2-2,TRBV12-2,CASRSPTAANTGELFF,TGTGCAAGTCGCTCTCCGACAGCCGCGAACACCGGGGAGCTGTTTTTT
-,-,TRBJ1-1,TRBV5-1,CASSVNRVWTEAFF,TGCGCCAGCAGCGTGAACAGGGTTTGGACTGAAGCTTTCTTT
-,-,TRBJ1-5,TRBV7-2,CASSLPNQPQHF,TGTGCCAGCAGCTTACCTAATCAGCCCCAGCATTTT
-,-,TRBJ1-6,TRBV5-1,CASRATSDNSPLHF,TGCGCCAGCAGAGCGACAAGTGATAATTCACCCCTCCACTTT
-,-,TRBJ1-1,TRBV6-1,CASSWGGDRTEAFF,TGTGCCAGCAGCTGGGGAGGGGATAGGACTGAAGCTTTCTTT
TRBD1,-,TRBJ1-1,TRBV6-6,CASTSRGTLMNTEAFF,TGTGCCAGCACTAGCAGGGGGACTCTCATGAACACTGAAGCTTTCTTT
-,-,TRBJ1-1,TRBV11-2,CASSFQRSTEAFF,TGTGCCAGCAGCTTCCAGCGCTCTACTGAAGCTTTCTTT
-,once,TRBJ1-1,TRBV7-9,CASVPGTYTEAFF,TGTGCCAGCGTACCGGGCACTTACACTGAAGCTTTCTTT
TRBD2,-,TRBJ2-1,TRBV27,CASSILFSGGAPNEQFF,TGTGCCAGCAGTATCCTATTTAGCGGGGGGGCCCCCAATGAGCAGTTCTTC
TRBD2,-,TRBJ2-3,TRBV30,CAWSQRRGDTQYF,TGTGCCTGGAGCCAAAGGCGGGGGGATACGCAGTATTTT
-,-,TRBJ1-3,TRBV6-1,CASSALSSGNTIYF,TGTGCCAGCAGCGCTCTTAGCTCTGGAAACACCATATATTTT
-,-,TRBJ2-5,TRBV5-6,CASSGTPETQYF,TGTGCCAGCAGCGGGACACCGGAGACCCAGTACTTC
TRBD1,once,TRBJ2-5,TRBV15,CATSRGDSQETQYF,TGTGCCACCAGCAGAGGGGACAGCCAAGAGACCCAGTACTTC
-,-,TRBJ2-2,TRBV11-2,CASSLDGTGELFF,TGTGCCAGCAGCTTAGACGGGACCGGGGAGCTGTTTTTT
-,-,TRBJ1-3,TRBV15,CATSRVEGPNSGNTIYF,TGTGCCACCAGCAGAGTTGAAGGTCCAAACTCTGGAAACACCATATATTTT